The 18 T cell receptor beta chains listed next were all sequenced from one sample in a study of blood T cell repertoires in COVID-19. TCRdb's copy holds only in-frame clones and misses some; the assay was immunoSEQ multiplex PCR. This table has around 160,000 clones, approximately 90% appearing once. Sequenced material: peripheral blood. The receptors come from a young man with acute or convalescent COVID-19.

The gene calls are TRBV4-1 and TRBJ1-1; TRBD1 matches at 8 bases. This CDR3 is 15 amino acids long. Germline trimming cut 4 bases from V and 4 bases from J; bases unmatched to any gene: 8. The germline V gene has CDR1 MGHRA and CDR2 YSYEKL. The CDR3 DNA reads as TGCGCCAGCAGCCTGGAAATGACAGGGGTCACTGAAGCTTTCTTT. This encodes CASSLEMTGVTEAFF.

The CDR3 DNA follows: TGTGCCAGCAGCTTACAGGGAGGGAACACTGAAGCTTTCTTT. Translation: CASSLQGGNTEAFF. The rearrangement joins TRBV7-6 to TRBJ1-1; possible D gene TRBD1, 5 bases. Germline V gives CDR1 SGHVS, CDR2 FNYEAQ. This CDR3 has 14 residues. Trimming took off 2 bases at V and 1 base at J, with 8 bases between the two ends.

The V call is TRBV5-4, the J call TRBJ2-3; 8 bases fit TRBD1. The germline V gene encodes CDR1 SGHNT and CDR2 YYREEE (reference sequence). CDR3 length: 15 residues. V lost 1 base to trimming and J lost 6 bases; unmatched junction nucleotides: 7. The CDR3 region is CASSLQGAITDTQYF. The CDR3 DNA is TGTGCCAGCAGCTTGCAGGGGGCGATTACCGATACGCAGTATTTT. The whole variable domain, remainder taken from reference TRBV5-4 and TRBJ2-3, is ETGVTQSPTHLIKTRGQQVTLRCSSQSGHNTVSWYQQALGQGPQFIFQYYREEENGRGNFPPRFSGLQFPNYSSELNVNALELDDSALYLCASSLQGAITDTQYFGPGTRLTVL.

The chain uses TRBV27 and TRBJ1-4; 11 bases fit TRBD1. The CDR3 totals 15 residues. V was pared by 2 bases and J by 7 bases, with 3 bases of the junction left unmatched. The germline V gene encodes CDR1 MNHEY and CDR2 SMNVEV (reference sequence). CDR3 sequence reads: CASSLRTGGVEKLFF. The CDR3 nucleotides are TGTGCCAGCAGTTTAAGGACAGGGGGCGTTGAAAAACTGTTTTTT.

The V call is TRBV5-6, the J call TRBJ1-2; D is undetermined. CDR1 and CDR2 (germline): SGHDT, YYEEEE. The CDR3 contains 12 residues. Between the trimmed V and J ends, which lost 0 bases and 8 bases, there was a span of 8 bases. The CDR3 DNA reads TGTGCCAGCAGCTTGGGATCGGGGGGCTACACCTTC. As protein: CASSLGSGGYTF.

The rearrangement uses TRBV5-1 and TRBJ1-2; D not certain. Germline loops: CDR1 SGHRS, CDR2 YFSETQ. V lost 5 bases and J lost 3, with 11 bases in between. This CDR3 comprises 13 residues. Here the CDR3 reads CASSVQTDYGYTF. The CDR3 coding sequence is TGCGCCAGCAGTGTACAGACCGACTATGGCTACACCTTC. The full variable domain, in which reference TRBV5-1 and TRBJ1-2 provide the parts outside the CDR3, is KAGVTQTPRYLIKTRGQQVTLSCSPISGHRSVSWYQQTPGQGLQFLFEYFSETQRNKGNFPGRFSGRQFSNSRSEMNVSTLELGDSALYLCASSVQTDYGYTFGSGTRLTVV.

The chain has TRBV24-1 and TRBJ2-7; no clear D gene. The V end lost 4 bases, the J end lost 3 bases, and 3 bases lay between the germline ends. The CDR3 has 11 amino acids. From germline, CDR1 is KGHDR and CDR2 SFDVKD. The CDR3 region is CATSDGYEQYF. Written as DNA, the CDR3 is TGTGCCACCAGTGACGGCTACGAGCAGTACTTC.

The genes are TRBV2 and TRBJ2-1, with TRBD1 as a possible D gene (6 bases). Germline CDR1 and CDR2: SNHLY and FYNNEI. The V and J ends lost 8 bases and 3 bases respectively, with 14 bases between them. This CDR3 has 14 amino acids. The CDR3 here is CASYRDTNYNEQFF. The CDR3 nucleotides are TGTGCCAGCTACCGGGACACCAACTACAATGAGCAGTTCTTC. The entire variable domain, with the rest obtained from reference TRBV2 and TRBJ2-1, is as follows: EPEVTQTPSHQVTQMGQEVILRCVPISNHLYFYWYRQILGQKVEFLVSFYNNEISEKSEIFDDQFSVERPDGSNFTLKIRSTKLEDSAMYFCASYRDTNYNEQFFGPGTRLTVL.

The chain has TRBV9 and TRBJ2-3; D gene uncertain. Trimming took off 6 bases at V and 2 bases at J, with 10 bases between the two ends. Germline V lookup: CDR1 SGDLS, CDR2 YYNGEE. The CDR3 loop spans 13 amino acids. The CDR3 region is CASKEQNTDTQYF. The CDR3 nucleotides read TGTGCCAGCAAGGAGCAGAACACAGATACGCAGTATTTT.

The chain joins TRBV25-1 to TRBJ1-2; TRBD1 agrees at 8 bases. The CDR3 is 14 residues long. J gave up 0 bases and V 6 bases, and 3 bases lay outside the gene matches. From germline, CDR1 is MGHDK and CDR2 SYGVNS. For the CDR3, the DNA is TGTGCCAGCAGATTGACAGGGGCTAACTATGGCTACACCTTC. Amino acid sequence: CASRLTGANYGYTF.

The rearrangement links TRBV27 to TRBJ2-3, with a possible D match to TRBD2 (6 bases). CDR1 and CDR2 from the germline V gene are MNHEY and SMNVEV (reference sequence). The CDR3 is made up of 16 amino acids. V was trimmed by 4 bases and J by 0 bases, leaving 14 bases between them. The CDR3 loop is CASSSRLALSTDTQYF. The DNA of the CDR3 is TGTGCCAGCAGTTCGCGGCTAGCGCTTAGCACAGATACGCAGTATTTT.

The chain links TRBV18 to TRBJ1-1, with D maybe TRBD1 (5 bases). Trimming took off 2 bases at V and 0 bases at J, with 13 bases between the two ends. The CDR3 is 16 amino acids. Germline V gives CDR1 KGHSH, CDR2 LQKENI. CDR3: CASSPVVQAMNTEAFF. The CDR3 region has the DNA TGTGCCAGCTCACCAGTTGTACAGGCCATGAACACTGAAGCTTTCTTT.

The rearrangement uses TRBV15 and TRBJ1-2; D call uncertain. The germline V gene has CDR1 LNHNV and CDR2 YYDKDF (reference sequence). V was trimmed by 1 base and J by 8 bases, leaving 20 bases between them. The CDR3 has 16 residues. The chain's CDR3 is CATSRGSVRESYGYTF. DNA of the CDR3: TGTGCCACCAGCAGAGGATCCGTCCGGGAAAGTTACGGCTACACCTTC.

This chain uses TRBV9 with TRBJ2-7, with 8 nucleotides matching TRBD1. Germline loops: CDR1 SGDLS, CDR2 YYNGEE. This CDR3 region has 15 residues. J was trimmed by 4 bases and V by 0 bases; bases with no gene match: 6. The CDR3 reads CASSVAQGASYEQYF. CDR3 DNA: TGTGCCAGCAGCGTAGCCCAGGGGGCCAGTTACGAGCAGTACTTC.

The chain combines TRBV19 with TRBJ2-3; 8 nucleotides align to TRBD1. Germline values: CDR1 LNHDA, CDR2 SQIVND (reference sequence). V shed 4 bases and J 1 base; nucleotides not matched to a gene: 13. The CDR3 length is 18 residues. The CDR3 region is CASSTRDRPVRGTDTQYF. CDR3 DNA sequence: TGTGCCAGTAGTACCAGGGACAGGCCAGTCAGGGGCACAGATACGCAGTATTTT.

This chain joins TRBV29-1 and TRBJ1-1; TRBD1 matches 7 bases. Germline-derived CDR1 and CDR2 are SQVTM and ANQGSEA. CDR3 length: 12 residues. The chain's CDR3 is CSGTDLNTEAFF. The CDR3 DNA sequence: TGCAGTGGGACAGACCTCAACACTGAAGCTTTCTTT. The complete variable domain, with remaining parts taken from reference TRBV29-1 and TRBJ1-1, reads SAVISQKPSRDICQRGTSLTIQCQVDSQVTMMFWYRQQPGQSLTLIATANQGSEATYESGFVIDKFPISRPNLTFSTLTVSNMSPEDSSIYLCSGTDLNTEAFFGQGTRLTVV.

The genes are TRBV16 and TRBJ1-6; weak D call: TRBD1 (5 bases). V lost 0 bases and J lost 8, with 11 bases in between. The CDR3 is 15 amino acids. From germline, CDR1 is KGHSY and CDR2 FQNENV. CDR3 loop: CASSQSGTGDSPLHF. DNA for the CDR3: TGTGCCAGCAGCCAATCCGGGACTGGGGATTCACCCCTCCACTTT.

The rearrangement uses TRBV19 and TRBJ1-5, with 7 nucleotides matching TRBD1. The CDR3 runs to 19 residues. V lost 4 bases to trimming and J lost 6 bases; unmatched junction nucleotides: 21. CDR1 is LNHDA and CDR2 is SQIVND in the germline V gene (reference sequence). The CDR3 here is CASSTQTRGREGIRQPQHF. The CDR3, as DNA: TGTGCCAGTAGTACCCAAACAAGGGGGCGCGAGGGCATCCGTCAGCCCCAGCATTTT.